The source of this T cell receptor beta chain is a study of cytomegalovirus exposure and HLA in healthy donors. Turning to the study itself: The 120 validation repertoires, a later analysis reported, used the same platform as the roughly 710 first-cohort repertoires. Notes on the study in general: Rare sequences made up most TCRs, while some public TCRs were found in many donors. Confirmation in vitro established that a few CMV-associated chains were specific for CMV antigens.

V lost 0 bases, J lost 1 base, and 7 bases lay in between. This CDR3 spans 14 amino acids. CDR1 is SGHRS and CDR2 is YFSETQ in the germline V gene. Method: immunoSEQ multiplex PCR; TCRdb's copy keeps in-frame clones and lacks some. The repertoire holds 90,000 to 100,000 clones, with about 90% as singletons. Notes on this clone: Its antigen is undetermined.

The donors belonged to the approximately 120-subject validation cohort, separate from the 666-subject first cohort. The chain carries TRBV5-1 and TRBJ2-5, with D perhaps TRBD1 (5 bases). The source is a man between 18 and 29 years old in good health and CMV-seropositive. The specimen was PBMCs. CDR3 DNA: TGCGCCAGCAGCTTGGCAGGGTCCCAAGAGACCCAGTACTTC. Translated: CASSLAGSQETQYF.